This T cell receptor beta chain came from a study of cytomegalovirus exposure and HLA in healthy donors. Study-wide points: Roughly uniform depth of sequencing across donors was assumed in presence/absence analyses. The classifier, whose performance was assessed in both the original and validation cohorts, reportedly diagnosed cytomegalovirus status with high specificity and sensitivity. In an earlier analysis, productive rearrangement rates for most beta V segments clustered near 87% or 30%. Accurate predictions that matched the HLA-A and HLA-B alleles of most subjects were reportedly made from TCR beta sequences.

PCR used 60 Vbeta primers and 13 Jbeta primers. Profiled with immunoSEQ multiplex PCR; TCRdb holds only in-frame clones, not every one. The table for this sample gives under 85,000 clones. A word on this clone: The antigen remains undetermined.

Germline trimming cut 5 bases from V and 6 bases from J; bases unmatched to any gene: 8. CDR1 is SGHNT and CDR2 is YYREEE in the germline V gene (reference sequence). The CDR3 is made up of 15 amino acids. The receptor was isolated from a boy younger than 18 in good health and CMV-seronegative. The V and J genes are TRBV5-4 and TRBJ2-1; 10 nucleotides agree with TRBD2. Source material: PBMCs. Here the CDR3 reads CASSLSASGGNEQFF. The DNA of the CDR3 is TGTGCCAGCAGTTTGTCTGCTAGCGGGGGCAATGAGCAGTTCTTC.